These 17 T cell receptor beta chains share one sample of origin, sequenced in a study of shared clonotypes between healthy human individuals. Sequenced by immunoSEQ multiplex PCR; TCRdb stores in-frame clones only, minus some. This sample yields some 2,500,000 clones, of which 85% to 95% are seen a single time; about 0.36% belongs to the top ten. Sequencing was carried out using naive CD4+ T cells from PBMCs. The subset was: CD45RA+ positively selected. The receptors were gathered from a man between 18 and 35 years old in good health. Some clones in this sample may be carry-over from other donors' samples.

The chain combines TRBV7-6 with TRBJ1-5; a weak D match, TRBD1 (5 bases). The ends were cut back, 6 bases at V and 0 bases at J, with 18 bases in the middle. The germline gives CDR1 SGHVS, CDR2 FNYEAQ. The CDR3 has 17 residues. The CDR3 reads CASRPSKRDYSNQPQHF. Written as DNA, the CDR3 is TGTGCCAGCAGACCCTCTAAAAGGGACTATAGCAATCAGCCCCAGCATTTT.

This sequence joins TRBV2 and TRBJ2-7; D is unresolved. Germline CDR1 and CDR2: SNHLY and FYNNEI. The CDR3 loop spans 13 amino acids. V lost 6 bases and J 1 base, leaving 10 bases between the germline ends. CDR3 in DNA: TGTGCCAGCAGGGGAAGTTCGTCCTACGAGCAGTACTTC. Its protein is CASRGSSSYEQYF.

In nucleotides, the CDR3 is TGTGCCAGCAATGCGAGGGGGATAGGTTCCTACGAGCAGTACTTC. It is translated as CASNARGIGSYEQYF. The chain combines TRBV6-6 with TRBJ2-7, with D tentatively TRBD1 (6 bases). Trimming removed 7 bases from V and 1 base from J, with 17 bases in between. Germline CDR1 and CDR2: MNHNY and SVGAGI (reference sequence). The CDR3 runs 15 residues.

This clone was recorded once. The rearrangement links TRBV4-1 to TRBJ1-1; 9 bases match TRBD1. The germline V gene encodes CDR1 MGHRA and CDR2 YSYEKL. Trimming at V came to 0 bases and at J to 1 base, leaving 12 bases not matched to a gene. The CDR3 length is 19 residues. CDR3 region: CASSQDGRQGVRRNTEAFF. CDR3 bases: TGCGCCAGCAGCCAAGATGGGCGACAGGGGGTTCGTCGGAACACTGAAGCTTTCTTT.

This chain uses TRBV7-9 with TRBJ1-2, with D tentatively TRBD1 (5 bases). The CDR3 is 16 amino acids. CDR1 and CDR2 (germline): SEHNR, FQNEAQ (reference sequence). Trimming took 4 bases from V and 1 from J, leaving 16 bases between them. CDR3 protein: CASSYGRRGDNYGYTF. The CDR3 DNA follows: TGTGCCAGCAGCTATGGACGGAGGGGTGATAACTATGGCTACACCTTC.

Comment on this clone: The sample holds other DNA sequences that translate to the same CDR3. This chain links TRBV7-9 with TRBJ2-2; D unclear. The CDR3 has 13 amino acids. Germline values: CDR1 SEHNR, CDR2 FQNEAQ (reference sequence). V was trimmed by 3 bases and J by 8 bases, leaving 10 bases between them. The CDR3 here is CASSLAGTGELFF. The DNA of the CDR3 is TGTGCCAGCAGCTTGGCCGGAACTGGGGAGCTGTTTTTT.

The V call is TRBV7-3, the J call TRBJ2-3; D gene uncertain. This CDR3 contains 14 residues. V was pared by 5 bases and J by 0 bases, with 9 bases between. CDR1 and CDR2 from the germline V gene are SGHTA and FQGTGA. CDR3 sequence: CASSDPGSTDTQYF. CDR3 sequence (DNA): TGTGCCAGCAGCGACCCCGGTAGCACAGATACGCAGTATTTT.

The rearrangement uses TRBV28 and TRBJ2-7; D gene uncertain. V lost 7 bases and J 3 bases, leaving 16 bases between the germline ends. The CDR3 runs 14 residues. Per the germline V gene, CDR1 is MDHEN and CDR2 is SYDVKM. The CDR3 loop reads CASIPTGAGYEQYF. CDR3 coding DNA: TGTGCCAGCATCCCGACGGGCGCAGGCTACGAGCAGTACTTC.

The chain couples TRBV5-1 to TRBJ2-1; D not certain. Trimming left V 4 bases short and J 6 bases short, with 14 bases between. Germline V gives CDR1 SGHRS, CDR2 YFSETQ. The CDR3 is made up of 14 amino acids. The CDR3 here is CASSGARSSNEQFF. DNA of the CDR3: TGCGCCAGCAGCGGCGCAAGGAGCTCCAATGAGCAGTTCTTC.

The chain links TRBV19 to TRBJ2-7; 7 positions agree with TRBD2. The CDR3 length is 14 residues. CDR1 and CDR2 (germline): LNHDA, SQIVND (reference sequence). V shed 3 bases and J 3 bases; nucleotides not matched to a gene: 5. The chain's CDR3 is CASSIGLAVYEQYF. The CDR3 region has the DNA TGTGCCAGTAGTATTGGGCTAGCGGTCTACGAGCAGTACTTC. Based on the CDR3 plus reference TRBV19 and TRBJ2-7, the full variable domain is DGGITQSPKYLFRKEGQNVTLSCEQNLNHDAMYWYRQDPGQGLRLIYYSQIVNDFQKGDIAEGYSVSREKKESFPLTVTSAQKNPTAFYLCASSIGLAVYEQYFGPGTRLTVT.

As regards this clone: The same CDR3 also results from other DNA sequences found in this sample. The chain has TRBV5-1 and TRBJ1-3; D may be TRBD1 (5 bases). The CDR3 sequence is 14 residues long. CDR1 is SGHRS and CDR2 is YFSETQ in the germline V gene. V lost 0 bases and J 2 bases, leaving 6 bases between the germline ends. This CDR3 reads CASSLAGAGNTIYF. The CDR3 bases are TGCGCCAGCAGCTTGGCGGGGGCTGGAAACACCATATATTTT. The variable domain in full, with the rest retrieved from reference TRBV5-1 and TRBJ1-3, is KAGVTQTPRYLIKTRGQQVTLSCSPISGHRSVSWYQQTPGQGLQFLFEYFSETQRNKGNFPGRFSGRQFSNSRSEMNVSTLELGDSALYLCASSLAGAGNTIYFGEGSWLTVV.

The chain uses TRBV19 and TRBJ2-7; D uncertain. The CDR3 is 14 amino acids. Germline CDR1 LNHDA, CDR2 SQIVND (reference sequence). Trimming removed 2 bases from V and 2 bases from J, with 10 bases in between. The CDR3 loop is CASSIMSGTYEQYF. In DNA, the CDR3 is TGTGCCAGTAGTATAATGTCAGGCACCTACGAGCAGTACTTC.

The chain combines TRBV19 with TRBJ1-2, with D hard to call. V dropped 0 bases and J dropped 4 bases, with 9 bases sitting between them. CDR1 LNHDA and CDR2 SQIVND come from the germline V gene (reference sequence). CDR3 length equals 14 residues. In DNA, the CDR3 is TGTGCCAGTAGTATAGACAGGTTTGCCTATGGCTACACCTTC. The encoded protein is CASSIDRFAYGYTF.

The J gene is TRBJ2-2, the V gene TRBV11-2; perhaps TRBD2 as D (7 bases). The CDR3 is 17 residues long. V lost 3 bases, J lost 5 bases, and 19 bases lay in between. Germline V gene data show CDR1 as SGHAT and CDR2 as FQNNGV. In nucleotides, the CDR3 is TGTGCCAGCAGCTTCCAAGGGGGGGAGGAGCCGACCGGGGAGCTGTTTTTT. Translating gives CASSFQGGEEPTGELFF.

The rearrangement uses TRBV18 and TRBJ2-7; possibly TRBD1 or TRBD2 for D (5 bases each). V gave up 5 bases and J gave up 0 bases, with 11 bases separating them. This CDR3 has 14 amino acids. Germline V gives CDR1 KGHSH, CDR2 LQKENI. The chain's CDR3 is CASSSVGASYEQYF. The DNA of the CDR3 is TGTGCCAGCTCATCGGTCGGGGCCTCCTACGAGCAGTACTTC.

A remark on this clone: Other nucleotide sequences in the sample specify the same CDR3. The V and J genes are TRBV29-1 and TRBJ2-7; D could derive from TRBD1 or TRBD2 (6 bases each). This CDR3 region has 11 residues. Germline CDR1 and CDR2: SQVTM and ANQGSEA. The V end was cut by 6 bases, the J end by 4 bases, with 10 bases between. CDR3 in DNA: TGCAGCGTAGGAGGGGGGTACGAGCAGTACTTC. It encodes CSVGGGYEQYF.

V usage is TRBV15 and J usage is TRBJ1-3, with a weak D call TRBD1 (5 bases). Per germline, CDR1 LNHNV and CDR2 YYDKDF (reference sequence). The CDR3 sequence is 16 residues long. Trimming shortened V by 0 bases and J by 4 bases, and 13 bases separated the two germline ends. The CDR3 nucleotides are TGTGCCACCAGCAGAGATATCGGGGGAGGAGGAAACACCATATATTTT. It yields the protein CATSRDIGGGGNTIYF. The complete variable domain, with remaining parts taken from reference TRBV15 and TRBJ1-3, reads DAMVIQNPRYQVTQFGKPVTLSCSQTLNHNVMYWYQQKSSQAPKLLFHYYDKDFNNEADTPDNFQSRRPNTSFCFLDIRSPGLGDTAMYLCATSRDIGGGGNTIYFGEGSWLTVV.